These 26 T cell receptor beta chains originate from one sample sequenced in a study of T cell repertoires in cytomegalovirus infection. TCRdb re-called the reads with MiXCR, one entry per CDR3 protein. The sample lists some 130,000 distinct CDR3 sequences, more than 30% occurring once. No cognate antigen is known for these TCRs. Source: CD8+ T cells from cultured PBMCs, taken from culture after CMV antigen stimulation. These receptors all stem from a human donor in good health (CMV status not recorded). Some clones in this sample may be carry-over from other donors' samples.

This clonotype has only a few counts. CDR3 sequence reads: CASSFLLAGDYEQYF. The DNA for the CDR3 is TGTGCCAGCAGTTTCTTACTAGCGGGGGACTACGAGCAGTACTTC. The rearrangement links TRBV28 to TRBJ2-7; TRBD2 matches at 11 bases. With V trimmed by 3 bases and J by 3 bases, 4 bases remained unmatched. The germline CDR1 and CDR2 sequences are MDHEN and SYDVKM. This CDR3 has 15 amino acids.

This clonotype has at least ten counts. Written as DNA, the CDR3 is TGTGCCAGCACCCCGGGGCAGGGTGCGCGAGAGCAGTACTTC. It specifies CASTPGQGAREQYF. This rearrangement joins TRBV5-6 to TRBJ2-7, with D possibly being TRBD1 or TRBD2 (5 bases each). Between the trimmed V and J ends, which lost 6 bases and 7 bases, there was a span of 20 bases. Germline CDR1 SGHDT, CDR2 YYEEEE. CDR3 length: 14 residues.

In nucleotides, the CDR3 is TGTGCCAGCAGCTTAGCCCGGAAGTCCTCCTACAATGAGCAGTTCTTC. Encoded protein: CASSLARKSSYNEQFF. The rearrangement uses TRBV7-9 and TRBJ2-1; D remains unclear. Germline V gene sequence: CDR1 SEHNR, CDR2 FQNEAQ (reference sequence). V was clipped by 0 bases and J by 0 bases, with 9 bases between them. The CDR3 has 16 residues.

CDR3 coding DNA: TGTGCCAGCGCCCTGAGAAGCGGGACAGTTGAGCAGTTCTTC. It encodes CASALRSGTVEQFF. This sequence joins TRBV27 and TRBJ2-1; tentatively, D is TRBD1 or TRBD2 (7 bases each). Germline assignment: CDR1 MNHEY and CDR2 SMNVEV (reference sequence). This CDR3 contains 14 residues. The V end lost 8 bases, the J end lost 9 bases, and 20 bases lay between the germline ends.

The table lists this clonotype with many counts. V and J are TRBV27 and TRBJ1-1, with D tentatively TRBD1 (6 bases). This CDR3 comprises 14 residues. Germline V CDR1 and CDR2: MNHEY, SMNVEV (reference sequence). The germline V and J ends were trimmed by 6 bases and 0 bases, with 11 bases remaining between them. This CDR3 reads CASRAGALNTEAFF. The CDR3 DNA follows: TGTGCCAGCAGGGCAGGGGCCTTGAACACTGAAGCTTTCTTT.

Comments on this clonotype: Sequence at one end of the junction differs from germline and may be a read error. The chain uses TRBV5-3 and TRBJ2-3; 7 bases are shared with TRBD2. TRBV5-3 falls under the ORF class, with uncertain function. This CDR3 has 15 residues. Written as DNA, the CDR3 is TGTGCCAGCAGCTTGAAGGGAGCGGGGACAGATACGCAGTATTTT. Translation gives CASSLKGAGTDTQYF.

This clonotype was seen repeatedly, ten times or more. The chain links TRBV5-6 to TRBJ1-6, with D possibly matching TRBD1 (6 bases). The CDR3 contains 14 residues. Trimming pared 4 bases from V and 9 bases from J, leaving 14 bases between. The germline CDR1 and CDR2 sequences are SGHDT and YYEEEE. This chain's CDR3 is CASSPKQTGSPLHF. In nucleotides, the CDR3 is TGTGCCAGCAGCCCAAAGCAGACAGGTTCACCCCTCCACTTT.

This clonotype has only a few counts. The chain joins TRBV5-1 to TRBJ2-3; D perhaps matches TRBD2 (6 bases). The CDR3 spans 14 residues. V lost 5 bases and J lost 3, with 13 bases in between. Per germline, CDR1 SGHRS and CDR2 YFSETQ. CDR3 sequence: CASSRNGGTDTQYF. The DNA of the CDR3 is TGCGCCAGCAGTCGGAACGGGGGAACAGATACGCAGTATTTT.

This clonotype came up once. The missing conserved phenylalanine or tryptophan at the end of this CDR3 makes a read error likely. CDR3 coding DNA: TGTGCCAGCAGTGACCAGACTAGTCCCATTCAGTACCTC. Amino acids: CASSDQTSPIQYL. This chain connects TRBV7-2 to TRBJ2-4, with a tentative D call TRBD2 (6 bases). Trimming shortened V by 6 bases and J by 9 bases, and 15 bases separated the two germline ends. CDR3 size: 13 residues. Germline lookup yields CDR1 SGHTA and CDR2 FQGNSA.

The rearrangement links TRBV7-9 to TRBJ1-2; maybe TRBD1 (5 bases). The V end was cut by 8 bases, the J end by 6 bases, with 10 bases between. This CDR3 has 11 residues. Germline CDR1 and CDR2: SEHNR and FQNEAQ (reference sequence). The CDR3 sequence: CASEGINGYTF. CDR3 coding DNA: TGTGCCAGCGAGGGGATAAATGGCTACACCTTC.

This clonotype has a handful of counts. This chain joins TRBV7-8 and TRBJ1-5; D gene ambiguous. The V gene's germline CDR1 is SGHVS and CDR2 FQNEAQ. With 5 bases removed from V and 0 bases from J, the gap between germline ends came to 14 bases. This CDR3 comprises 16 residues. This chain's CDR3 is CASSPTRGNSNQPQHF. As DNA, the CDR3 is TGTGCCAGCAGCCCAACTCGCGGCAATAGCAATCAGCCCCAGCATTTT.

This clonotype was counted at least ten times. This chain joins TRBV12-3 or TRBV12-4 and TRBJ2-3, with D perhaps given as TRBD1 or TRBD2 (5 bases each). Trimming shortened V by 3 bases and J by 5 bases, and 15 bases separated the two germline ends. The CDR3 spans 15 residues. The CDR3 nucleotides read TGTGCCAGCAGTTTCGAGGGACCCGCCGAAGATACGCAGTATTTT. Translated: CASSFEGPAEDTQYF.

The rearrangement links TRBV12-3 or TRBV12-4 to TRBJ2-1; 10 nucleotides align to TRBD2. CDR3 length equals 16 residues. The V and J ends lost 1 base and 4 bases, in that order; junction bases with no gene match: 4. The CDR3 bases are TGTGCCAGCAGTTTAGTACTAGCGGGAACTTACAATGAGCAGTTCTTC. The encoded protein is CASSLVLAGTYNEQFF.

This clonotype was counted between two and nine times. V gene TRBV6-5 combines with J gene TRBJ2-2; perhaps TRBD1 as D (6 bases). Trimming took 6 bases from V and 7 from J, leaving 15 bases between them. The CDR3 covers 14 residues. The V gene's germline CDR1 is MNHEY and CDR2 SVGAGI. The CDR3 loop is CASSRTGLGGELFF. CDR3 DNA: TGTGCCAGCAGCCGTACAGGGCTGGGCGGGGAGCTGTTTTTT.

The genes are TRBV12-3 or TRBV12-4 and TRBJ2-1, with D hard to call. Trimming removed 3 bases at V and 5 bases at J, with 11 bases between. CDR3 length equals 14 residues. DNA of the CDR3: TGTGCCAGCAGTTTTCTCTCGACGAACAATGAGCAGTTCTTC. This sequence encodes CASSFLSTNNEQFF.

This rearrangement joins TRBV4-1 to TRBJ2-3; D may be TRBD2 (5 bases). Germline CDR1 reads MGHRA; CDR2 reads YSYEKL. V dropped 6 bases and J dropped 6 bases, with 16 bases sitting between them. The CDR3 runs to 14 residues. CDR3 residues: CASSPAGAWDTQYF. The CDR3 DNA is TGCGCCAGCAGTCCGGCGGGCGCCTGGGATACGCAGTATTTT.

This clonotype appeared many times. CDR3 sequence reads: CASSTYLQENYGYTF. The CDR3 region has the DNA TGTGCCAGTAGTACATACCTACAGGAAAACTATGGCTACACCTTC. The V call is TRBV19, the J call TRBJ1-2, with TRBD1 as a possible D gene (5 bases). This CDR3 comprises 15 residues. Germline CDR1 and CDR2: LNHDA and SQIVND (reference sequence). V was shortened by 4 bases and J by 2 bases, with 14 bases between the two germline ends.

V is TRBV12-3 or TRBV12-4 and J is TRBJ2-3; weak D call: TRBD1 (6 bases). CDR3 length equals 14 residues. The V gene lost 6 bases and the J gene lost 6 bases, with 16 bases spanning the gap. The CDR3 sequence is CASSLLGQTDTQYF. Written as DNA, the CDR3 is TGTGCCAGCAGCCTTTTGGGACAAACGGATACGCAGTATTTT.

The chain is built from TRBV7-2 and TRBJ2-5; 8 nucleotides agree with TRBD2. V shed 5 bases, J shed 2 bases, and the junction held 10 bases outside the gene matches. Germline V gene lookup returns CDR1 SGHTA and CDR2 FQGNSA. This CDR3 contains 16 residues. CDR3 residues: CASSLNGGVGQETQYF. CDR3 DNA: TGTGCCAGCAGCCTTAACGGGGGGGTCGGGCAAGAGACCCAGTACTTC.

For the CDR3, the DNA is TGTGCCAGTACCTATACGGGGTCTAGCACAGATACGCAGTATTTT. As protein: CASTYTGSSTDTQYF. The V call is TRBV19, the J call TRBJ2-3; a possible D gene is TRBD2 (5 bases). Germline-derived CDR1 and CDR2 are LNHDA and SQIVND (reference sequence). The CDR3 is 15 amino acids. V was shortened by 7 bases and J by 0 bases, with 14 bases between the two germline ends.

The CDR3 here is CASSDRGEYNEQFF. The CDR3 DNA follows: TGTGCCAGCAGTGACCGCGGGGAATACAATGAGCAGTTCTTC. The chain couples TRBV6-1 to TRBJ2-1; D is possibly TRBD2 (6 bases). Germline V gene sequence: CDR1 MNHNS, CDR2 SASEGT. The V end was cut by 3 bases, the J end by 4 bases, with 10 bases between. This CDR3 has 14 amino acids.

This clonotype was counted at least ten times. The V gene is TRBV6-1, the J gene TRBJ2-2; D is unclear. Germline V gives CDR1 MNHNS, CDR2 SASEGT. The CDR3 runs to 14 residues. V was pared by 5 bases and J by 6 bases, with 13 bases between. This CDR3 is CASSSHTGSGELFF. Here the CDR3 DNA reads TGTGCCAGCAGTTCGCACACGGGTTCCGGGGAGCTGTTTTTT.

This clonotype was observed at least ten times. The V and J genes are TRBV27 and TRBJ1-1; no definite D call. This CDR3 spans 14 amino acids. Germline loops: CDR1 MNHEY, CDR2 SMNVEV (reference sequence). V was shortened by 0 bases and J by 0 bases, with 5 bases between the two germline ends. The CDR3 reads CASSLSIMNTEAFF. DNA for the CDR3: TGTGCCAGCAGTTTATCGATCATGAACACTGAAGCTTTCTTT.

The genes are TRBV12-3 or TRBV12-4 and TRBJ1-3; the D gene is possibly TRBD1 (5 bases). This CDR3 has 15 residues. Trimming shortened V by 6 bases and J by 0 bases, and 12 bases separated the two germline ends. The CDR3 is CASSLLGRSGNTIYF. Written as DNA, the CDR3 is TGTGCCAGCAGCTTGCTGGGACGCTCTGGAAACACCATATATTTT.

The V gene is TRBV24-1, the J gene TRBJ2-1, with D unresolved. V was clipped by 4 bases and J by 8 bases, with 5 bases between them. CDR1 is KGHDR and CDR2 is SFDVKD in the germline V gene. This CDR3 contains 11 residues. The CDR3: CATSEGYEQFF. CDR3 nucleotide sequence: TGTGCCACCAGTGAGGGATATGAGCAGTTCTTC.

This clonotype was found many times. The chain uses TRBV19 and TRBJ1-2; D remains unclear. With 6 bases removed from V and 8 bases from J, the gap between germline ends came to 16 bases. The CDR3 is made up of 13 amino acids. Germline V gene data show CDR1 as LNHDA and CDR2 as SQIVND (reference sequence). In DNA, the CDR3 is TGTGCCAGTAGGGACGGACCTATGAGGGGCTACACCTTC. This translates into CASRDGPMRGYTF.